These 13 T cell receptor beta chains were all obtained from the same sample, sequenced in a study of T cells in Graves' hyperthyroidism and ophthalmopathy (dated by TCRdb to between 2017 and 2020). The library was produced with multiplex PCR. Reads for this sample came from an Illumina HiSeq 2000. The TCR beta CDR3 regions were amplified from RNA transcripts. For the first round of RT-PCR on the TCR CDR3, the HTBI primer set was used together with the Qiagen OneStep RT-PCR kit. In-frame beta chains were kept once TCRdb had trimmed the public reads at Q25 with fastp and called clones with MiXCR. A single entry per CDR3 protein holds the most common genes and DNA from its merged rows. In this sample the table shows around 400,000 distinct CDR3 sequences, roughly an eighth of which occur a single time. The biggest ten clones account for 9.2% of the sample. Sample: blood. The source of these receptors is a woman under 30 with Graves' hyperthyroidism.

This clonotype has just a few counts. A much larger clone differs from this one at a single base, so this may be a read error. V and J are TRBV2 and TRBJ2-7; 9 bases match TRBD1. The V segment lost 6 bases and the J segment 9 bases; nucleotides outside the gene matches: 9. CDR3 length equals 13 residues. Germline loops: CDR1 SNHLY, CDR2 FYNNEI. For the CDR3, the DNA is TGTGCCAGCAGGGCGGACAGGGGTGACGGGCAGTACTTC. Amino acid sequence: CASRADRGDGQYF.

This clonotype was observed many times. The genes are TRBV20-1 and TRBJ2-7; 11 positions agree with TRBD1. The CDR3 extends over 14 amino acids. The germline gives CDR1 DFQATT, CDR2 SNEGSKA (reference sequence). Unmatched junction bases numbered 5, after V lost 5 bases and J lost 2 bases. The CDR3: CSALRDRGTYEQYF. The CDR3 DNA is TGCAGTGCTCTCCGGGACAGGGGGACCTACGAGCAGTACTTC.

This clonotype came up many times. This sequence joins TRBV10-3 and TRBJ2-7, with a tentative D call TRBD2 (6 bases). In germline, CDR1 is ENHRY, CDR2 SYGVKD. This CDR3 region has 12 residues. V was pared by 6 bases and J by 4 bases, with 10 bases between. CDR3 bases: TGTGCCATCAGCGGGGACTTTTACGAGCAGTACTTC. Translating it yields CAISGDFYEQYF.

The rearrangement links TRBV4-1 to TRBJ2-3, with 7 bases lining up with TRBD1. The V gene end was trimmed by 6 bases and the J gene end by 3 bases; junction bases not matched to a gene: 3. This CDR3 has 13 residues. Germline V lookup: CDR1 MGHRA, CDR2 YSYEKL. CDR3 loop: CASSYRGTDTQYF. The CDR3 bases are TGCGCCAGCAGTTACAGGGGTACAGATACGCAGTATTTT.

This clonotype appeared many times. The chain has TRBV7-6 and TRBJ1-1; D is undetermined. The germline V gene has CDR1 SGHVS and CDR2 FNYEAQ. The CDR3 sequence is 16 residues long. Between the trimmed V and J ends, which lost 5 bases and 2 bases, there was a span of 18 bases. CDR3 in DNA: TGTGCCAGCAGCCCAGAAGCCGGCAGTCAAAACACTGAAGCTTTCTTT. Amino acids: CASSPEAGSQNTEAFF.

This clonotype occurred a few times. The gene calls are TRBV6-1 and TRBJ2-1, with 10 nucleotides matching TRBD1. The CDR3 loop spans 14 amino acids. The germline V gene encodes CDR1 MNHNS and CDR2 SASEGT. With V trimmed by 6 bases and J by 7 bases, 6 bases remained unmatched. As DNA, the CDR3 is TGTGCCAGCAGGACAGGGGGCGCGGGAAATGAGCAGTTCTTC. Translated: CASRTGGAGNEQFF.

This clonotype showed up many times. This chain joins TRBV9 and TRBJ2-3; D unresolved. The germline V gene has CDR1 SGDLS and CDR2 YYNGEE. This CDR3 contains 12 residues. The V gene lost 0 bases and the J gene lost 7 bases, with 6 bases spanning the gap. The CDR3 sequence is CASSVGSNTQYF. The CDR3 nucleotides read TGTGCCAGCAGCGTAGGGAGTAATACGCAGTATTTT.

The sample holds many counts of this clonotype. The chain combines TRBV28 with TRBJ2-3; 10 bases line up with TRBD2. In germline, CDR1 is MDHEN, CDR2 SYDVKM. CDR3 length: 12 residues. The J segment lost 4 bases and the V segment lost 11 bases, leaving 3 bases of the junction unmatched. The CDR3 sequence is CASSGGADTQYF. The CDR3, as DNA: TGTGCCTCTAGCGGGGGAGCAGATACGCAGTATTTT. Full variable domain (remainder filled in from reference TRBV28 and TRBJ2-3): DVKVTQSSRYLVKRTGEKVFLECVQDMDHENMFWYRQDPGLGLRLIYFSYDVKMKEKGDIPEGYSVSREKKERFSLILESASTNQTSMYLCASSGGADTQYFGPGTRLTVL.

This clonotype occurred a few times. V and J are TRBV20-1 and TRBJ2-1, with D hard to call. In germline, CDR1 is DFQATT, CDR2 SNEGSKA (reference sequence). The V gene lost 6 bases and the J gene lost 10 bases, with 10 bases spanning the gap. The CDR3 is 10 amino acids. In DNA, the CDR3 is TGCAGTGCCTTAACCCGGGAGCAGTTCTTC. Amino acids: CSALTREQFF.

This clonotype was counted ten times or more. The chain employs TRBV18 and TRBJ1-6; TRBD1 might be the D (6 bases). The V gene lost 4 bases and the J gene lost 8 bases, with 12 bases spanning the gap. The germline V gene encodes CDR1 KGHSH and CDR2 LQKENI. The CDR3 runs to 14 residues. The CDR3 spells CASSLDPGDSPLHF. CDR3 coding DNA: TGTGCCAGCTCACTCGATCCAGGGGATTCACCCCTCCACTTT.

This clonotype was picked up a small number of times. A single base separates this from a much larger clone, so it may be a read error. V is TRBV30 and J is TRBJ1-4, with 7 bases matching TRBD1. The CDR3 runs 15 residues. CDR1 and CDR2 from the germline V gene are GTSNPN and SVGIG (reference sequence). The CDR3 protein is CVWSAVDRVGEKLFF. The CDR3 coding sequence is TGTGTCTGGAGTGCGGTCGACAGGGTCGGTGAAAAACTGTTTTTT.

This clonotype was counted ten times or more. The genes are TRBV29-1 and TRBJ2-5, with a possible D match to TRBD1 (6 bases). CDR3 length: 12 residues. Germline CDR1 is SQVTM and CDR2 is ANQGSEA. Deletions cut 3 bases from V and 5 bases from J, with 10 bases between. The CDR3 here is CSVEGQSETQYF. CDR3 nucleotide sequence: TGCAGCGTTGAGGGACAATCGGAGACCCAGTACTTC.

The chain carries TRBV4-1 and TRBJ1-5; D unclear. V shed 0 bases and J shed 5 bases, with 14 bases lying between them. CDR1 is MGHRA, CDR2 YSYEKL, per germline. The CDR3 is 16 residues long. CDR3 region: CASSQEAGTLDQPQHF. In DNA, the CDR3 is TGCGCCAGCAGCCAAGAGGCGGGCACGTTAGATCAGCCCCAGCATTTT.